This T cell receptor beta chain appears in the sequencing data of a study of cytomegalovirus exposure and HLA in healthy donors. Study results and caveats: With later analysis, a missense DCLRE1C variant became linked to TCR beta V- and J-gene trimming.

To note about this clone: What it binds is unknown.

The PCR was carried out with 60 Vbeta primers and 13 Jbeta primers. Measured with immunoSEQ multiplex PCR; TCRdb has only the in-frame clones, and not every one. The sample records fewer than 150,000 clones, around 77% being singletons. Germline CDR1 MDHEN, CDR2 SYDVKM. J was trimmed by 5 bases and V by 5 bases; bases with no gene match: 8. The CDR3 contains 16 residues. The receptor was derived from a man aged 50-60 years in good health and CMV-seronegative. The sequenced sample was PBMCs. The J gene is TRBJ1-5, the V gene TRBV28; 11 bases match TRBD1. Here the CDR3 DNA reads TGTGCCAGCAGTCGCCCGGGACAGGGGGGGTATCAGCCCCAGCATTTT. Its translation is CASSRPGQGGYQPQHF.